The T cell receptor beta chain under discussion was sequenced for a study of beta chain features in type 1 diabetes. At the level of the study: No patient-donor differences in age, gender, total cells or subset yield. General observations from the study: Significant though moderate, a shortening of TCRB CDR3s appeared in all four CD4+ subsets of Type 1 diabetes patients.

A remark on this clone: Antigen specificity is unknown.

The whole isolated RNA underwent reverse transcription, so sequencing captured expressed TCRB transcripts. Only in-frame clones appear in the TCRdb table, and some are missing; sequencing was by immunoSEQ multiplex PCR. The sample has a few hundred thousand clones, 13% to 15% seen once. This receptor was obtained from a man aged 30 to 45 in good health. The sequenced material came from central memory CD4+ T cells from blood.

CDR3 in DNA: TGTGCCAGCAGTGGGGACACCTGGTCTTCACCCCTCCACTTT. Its protein is CASSGDTWSSPLHF. The chain couples TRBV6-5 to TRBJ1-6; maybe TRBD1 (6 bases). The CDR3 runs 14 residues. V was clipped by 5 bases and J by 9 bases, with 14 bases between them. Germline V gives CDR1 MNHEY, CDR2 SVGAGI.